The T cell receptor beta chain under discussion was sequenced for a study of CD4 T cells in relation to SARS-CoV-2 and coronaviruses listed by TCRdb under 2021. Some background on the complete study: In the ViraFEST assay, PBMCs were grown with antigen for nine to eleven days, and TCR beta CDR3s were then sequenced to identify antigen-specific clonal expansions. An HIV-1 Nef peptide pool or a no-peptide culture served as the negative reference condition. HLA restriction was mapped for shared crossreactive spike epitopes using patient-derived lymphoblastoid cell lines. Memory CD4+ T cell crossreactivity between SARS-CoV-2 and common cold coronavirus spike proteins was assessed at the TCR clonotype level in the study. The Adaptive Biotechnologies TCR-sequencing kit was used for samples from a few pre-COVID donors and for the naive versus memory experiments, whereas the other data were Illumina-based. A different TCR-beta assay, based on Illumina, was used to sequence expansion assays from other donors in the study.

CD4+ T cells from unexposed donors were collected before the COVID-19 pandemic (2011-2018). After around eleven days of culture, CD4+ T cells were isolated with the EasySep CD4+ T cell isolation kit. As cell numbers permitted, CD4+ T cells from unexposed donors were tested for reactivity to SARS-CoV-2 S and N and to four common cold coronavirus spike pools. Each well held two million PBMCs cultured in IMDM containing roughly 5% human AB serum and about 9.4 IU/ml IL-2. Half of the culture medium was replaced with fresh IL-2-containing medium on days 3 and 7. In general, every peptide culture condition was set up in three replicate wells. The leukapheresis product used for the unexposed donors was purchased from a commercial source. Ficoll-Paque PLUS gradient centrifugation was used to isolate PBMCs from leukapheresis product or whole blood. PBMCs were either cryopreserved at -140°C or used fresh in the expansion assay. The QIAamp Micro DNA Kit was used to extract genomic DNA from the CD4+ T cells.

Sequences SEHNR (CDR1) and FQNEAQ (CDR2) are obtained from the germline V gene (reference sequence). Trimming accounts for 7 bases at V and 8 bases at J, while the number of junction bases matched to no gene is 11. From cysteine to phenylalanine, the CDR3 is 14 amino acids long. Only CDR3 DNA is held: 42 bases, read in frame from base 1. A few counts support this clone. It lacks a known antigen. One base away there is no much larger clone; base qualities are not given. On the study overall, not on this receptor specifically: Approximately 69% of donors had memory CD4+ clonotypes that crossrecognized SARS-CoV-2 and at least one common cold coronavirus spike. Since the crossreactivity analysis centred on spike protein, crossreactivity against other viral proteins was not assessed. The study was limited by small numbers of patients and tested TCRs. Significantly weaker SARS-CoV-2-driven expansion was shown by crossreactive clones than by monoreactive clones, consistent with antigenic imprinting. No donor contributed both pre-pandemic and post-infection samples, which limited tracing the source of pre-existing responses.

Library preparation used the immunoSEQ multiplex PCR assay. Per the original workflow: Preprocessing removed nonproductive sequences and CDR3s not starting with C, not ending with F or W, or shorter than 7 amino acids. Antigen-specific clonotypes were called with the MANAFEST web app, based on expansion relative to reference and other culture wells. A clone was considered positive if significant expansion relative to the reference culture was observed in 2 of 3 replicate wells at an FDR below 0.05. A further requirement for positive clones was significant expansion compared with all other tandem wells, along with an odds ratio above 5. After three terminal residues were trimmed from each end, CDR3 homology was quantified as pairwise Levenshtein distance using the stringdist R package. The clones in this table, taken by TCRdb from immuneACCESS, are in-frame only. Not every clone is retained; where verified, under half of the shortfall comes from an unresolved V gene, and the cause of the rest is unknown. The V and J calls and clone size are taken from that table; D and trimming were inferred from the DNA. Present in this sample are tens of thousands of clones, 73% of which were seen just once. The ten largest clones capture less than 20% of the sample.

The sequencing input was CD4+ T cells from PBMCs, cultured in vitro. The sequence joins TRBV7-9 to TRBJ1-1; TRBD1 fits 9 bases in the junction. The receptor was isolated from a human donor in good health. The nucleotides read TGTGCCAGCATCTCACGGGACAGGGTTAGGGAAGCTTTCTTT. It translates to CASISRDRVREAFF.